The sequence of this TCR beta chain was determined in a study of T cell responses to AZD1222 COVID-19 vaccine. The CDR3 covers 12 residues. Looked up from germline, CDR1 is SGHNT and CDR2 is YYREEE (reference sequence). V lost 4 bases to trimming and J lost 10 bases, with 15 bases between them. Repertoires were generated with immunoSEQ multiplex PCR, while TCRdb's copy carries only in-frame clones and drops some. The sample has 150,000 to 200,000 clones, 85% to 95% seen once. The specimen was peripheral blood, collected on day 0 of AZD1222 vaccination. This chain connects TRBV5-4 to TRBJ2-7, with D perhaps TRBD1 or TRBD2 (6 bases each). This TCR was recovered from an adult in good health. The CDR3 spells CASSPSGAGQYF. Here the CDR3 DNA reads TGTGCCAGCAGCCCCTCAGGGGCGGGACAGTACTTC.